Listed below are T cell receptor beta chains from one sample, sequenced in a study of CXCR3-negative and CXCR3-positive naive CD8 T cells. TCRdb reanalyzed the 5' RACE reads, giving one entry per CDR3 protein sequence and no DNA. Its clone listing holds approximately 140,000 distinct CDR3 sequences. Sequencing was done on a sample of naive CXCR3+ CD8+ T cells from blood. Receptors were obtained from a human donor in good health. Some clones in this sample may be carry-over from other donors' samples. Each CDR3 is given with its conserved first and last residue.

V: TRBV12-3/TRBV12-4
J: TRBJ2-7
CDR3: CASRTSGTSYEQYF

V: TRBV28
J: TRBJ2-5
CDR3: CASSLTAPGETQYF

V: TRBV4-1
J: TRBJ1-1
CDR3: CASSPLGGEGTEAFF

V: TRBV7-3
J: TRBJ2-7
CDR3: CASSPVGLAGAEQYF

V: TRBV11-2
J: TRBJ1-1
CDR3: CASSSGNTEAFF

V: TRBV28
J: TRBJ2-4
CDR3: CASSPASGTWADVGKNIQYF

V: TRBV9
J: TRBJ2-2
CDR3: CASSPRDGSPLENTGELFF

V: TRBV6-5
J: TRBJ2-1
CDR3: CASSPGQGVFGDNEQFF

V: TRBV2
J: TRBJ1-1
CDR3: CASKGSFDRDPLNTEAFF

V: TRBV24-1
J: TRBJ2-2
CDR3: CATSDGQGETGELFF

V: TRBV11-1
J: TRBJ2-7
CDR3: CASSLAIGAHSYEQYF

V: TRBV5-1
J: TRBJ1-1
CDR3: CASSFTGKNTEAFF

V: TRBV9
J: TRBJ2-3
CDR3: CASGRSDRTDTQYF

V: TRBV9
J: TRBJ1-6
CDR3: CASSVGGQESSYNSPLHF

V: TRBV7-9
J: TRBJ2-5
CDR3: CASSPDRAETQYF

V: TRBV7-6
J: TRBJ2-3
CDR3: CASSPGWGASSDTQYF

V: TRBV7-3
J: TRBJ2-1
CDR3: CASSLDGRHEQFF

V: TRBV12-3/TRBV12-4
J: TRBJ2-3
CDR3: CASSPGLRDTQYF

V: TRBV7-8
J: TRBJ2-3
CDR3: CASSRSGNPGDTQYF

V: TRBV4-1
J: TRBJ1-1
CDR3: CASSQSRTGSEAFF

V: TRBV20-1
J: TRBJ2-2
CDR3: CSAHRRGELFF